These 18 T cell receptor beta chains were all obtained from the same sample, sequenced in a study of T cell repertoires in cytomegalovirus infection. Using its own MiXCR run on the reads, TCRdb lists one record per CDR3 protein. Of more than 400,000 distinct CDR3 sequences in the sample, about 26% were seen once. Sequencing was performed on PBMCs. The receptors here all came from a human donor in good health (CMV status not recorded). Some clones in this sample may be carry-over from other donors' samples.

The chain couples TRBV15 to TRBJ1-1; TRBD1 agrees at 7 bases. The CDR3 is 14 amino acids. Trimming at V came to 3 bases and at J to 3 bases, leaving 4 bases not matched to a gene. The germline CDR1 and CDR2 sequences are LNHNV and YYDKDF (reference sequence). The chain's CDR3 is CATSREGADTEAFF. CDR3 sequence (DNA): TGTGCCACCAGCAGGGAGGGGGCGGACACTGAAGCTTTCTTT.

The table lists this clonotype with a few counts. The chain recombines TRBV14 with TRBJ2-5; 11 bases map to TRBD1. Looked up from germline, CDR1 is SGHDN and CDR2 is FVKESK. The trim removed 6 bases at V and 4 bases at J, leaving 19 bases unmatched. CDR3 size: 19 residues. For the CDR3, the DNA is TGTGCCAGCAGTCAAACCCCCCGCGAGGACAGGGGGCGGCGAGAGACCCAGTACTTC. Amino acids: CASSQTPREDRGRRETQYF.

V is TRBV6-4 and J is TRBJ2-2; D ambiguous. Germline lookup yields CDR1 MRHNA and CDR2 SNTAGT. Trimming pared 4 bases from V and 5 bases from J, leaving 8 bases between. CDR3 length: 13 amino acids. CDR3 nucleotide sequence: TGTGCCAGCAGTGGAACCGGGACCGGGGAGCTGTTTTTT. This encodes CASSGTGTGELFF.

V gene TRBV12-3 or TRBV12-4 combines with J gene TRBJ1-2; 8 bases fit TRBD1. V shed 2 bases, J shed 7 bases, and the junction held 9 bases outside the gene matches. CDR3 length: 15 amino acids. The CDR3: CASSLFVQGALGYTF. The CDR3, as DNA: TGTGCCAGCAGTTTATTTGTGCAGGGGGCGCTTGGCTACACCTTC.

This clonotype was seen a handful of times. This chain uses TRBV19 with TRBJ1-2; a weak D match, TRBD1 (6 bases). Germline CDR1 reads LNHDA; CDR2 reads SQIVND (reference sequence). The CDR3 is 17 amino acids. Trimming pared 3 bases from V and 3 bases from J, leaving 20 bases between. CDR3 amino acids: CASSISRGRGSDYGYTF. The CDR3 DNA sequence: TGTGCCAGTAGTATTTCCAGGGGCAGGGGATCGGACTATGGCTACACCTTC.

This clonotype was seen repeatedly, ten times or more. The chain is built from TRBV7-8 and TRBJ2-5; no clear D. The CDR3 length is 14 residues. CDR1 is SGHVS and CDR2 is FQNEAQ in the germline V gene. The V end was cut by 2 bases, the J end by 3 bases, with 10 bases between. CDR3 in amino acids: CASSLIAVEETQYF. The DNA of the CDR3 is TGTGCCAGCAGCTTAATCGCGGTCGAAGAGACCCAGTACTTC. The variable domain in full, completed from reference TRBV7-8 and TRBJ2-5, reads GAGVSQSPRYKVAKRGQDVALRCDPISGHVSLFWYQQALGQGPEFLTYFQNEAQLDKSGLPSDRFFAERPEGSVSTLKIQRTQQEDSAVYLCASSLIAVEETQYFGPGTRLLVL.

The gene calls are TRBV25-1 and TRBJ1-3; 7 nucleotides agree with TRBD1. The V and J ends lost 6 bases and 0 bases, in that order; junction bases with no gene match: 5. The CDR3 sequence is 15 residues long. Germline assignment: CDR1 MGHDK and CDR2 SYGVNS. The CDR3 loop is CASRERTGSGNTIYF. The CDR3 nucleotides are TGTGCCAGCAGAGAGAGGACAGGCTCTGGAAACACCATATATTTT.

The genes are TRBV19 and TRBJ2-3; 8 nucleotides align to TRBD1. The CDR3 totals 16 residues. Germline-derived CDR1 and CDR2 are LNHDA and SQIVND (reference sequence). Germline trimming cut 5 bases from V and 2 bases from J; bases unmatched to any gene: 9. In DNA form, the CDR3 reads TGTGCCAGTAGTCCCAGGGGGCAGCGGAACACAGATACGCAGTATTTT. As protein: CASSPRGQRNTDTQYF.

The CDR3 sequence is CATSDLQSSGANVLTF. The CDR3 bases are TGTGCCACCAGTGATTTACAGAGCTCTGGGGCCAACGTCCTGACTTTC. The chain couples TRBV24-1 to TRBJ2-6; unclear D gene. This CDR3 contains 16 residues. Trimming removed 1 base at V and 0 bases at J, with 6 bases between. Per the germline V gene, CDR1 is KGHDR and CDR2 is SFDVKD.

This clonotype has at least ten counts. The genes are TRBV7-8 and TRBJ1-2; 12 bases align to TRBD1. V shed 5 bases, J shed 7 bases, and the junction held 14 bases outside the gene matches. This CDR3 is 17 amino acids long. CDR1 and CDR2 from the germline V gene are SGHVS and FQNEAQ. The CDR3 loop is CASSPMGTGGTGGGYTF. The CDR3 DNA is TGTGCCAGCAGCCCCATGGGGACAGGGGGCACGGGGGGTGGCTACACCTTC.

This clonotype has a handful of counts. The chain uses TRBV7-2 and TRBJ2-3; TRBD2 aligns across 8 bases. V trimming: 2 bases; J trimming: 5 bases; junction bases outside the gene matches: 9. The CDR3 contains 16 residues. Germline CDR1 reads SGHTA; CDR2 reads FQGNSA. The CDR3 DNA reads TGTGCCAGCAGCTTATTCCAGCGGGAGAGTGGAGATACGCAGTATTTT. Translated: CASSLFQRESGDTQYF.

The chain couples TRBV28 to TRBJ1-2; perhaps TRBD1 as D (6 bases). From germline, CDR1 is MDHEN and CDR2 SYDVKM. The CDR3 runs 15 residues. V was clipped by 8 bases and J by 0 bases, with 16 bases between them. This chain's CDR3 is CASGGGTASNYGYTF. The CDR3 DNA reads as TGTGCCAGCGGGGGCGGGACCGCTTCTAACTATGGCTACACCTTC.

V is TRBV6-2 or TRBV6-3 and J is TRBJ1-5; D is undetermined. Trimming pared 2 bases from V and 3 bases from J, leaving 11 bases between. Germline CDR1 is MNHEY and CDR2 is SVGEGT. The CDR3 has 15 amino acids. The CDR3 nucleotides are TGTGCCAGCAGTTACGCGGCAGACCTCAATCAGCCCCAGCATTTT. Its translation: CASSYAADLNQPQHF.

The chain employs TRBV10-1 and TRBJ1-3; D not resolved. Trimming removed 0 bases at V and 4 bases at J, with 7 bases between. The germline gives CDR1 WNHNN, CDR2 SYGVQD (reference sequence). The CDR3 is 14 amino acids. CDR3 nucleotide sequence: TGCGCCAGCAGTGAGTCGACGTCGGGAAACACCATATATTTT. Protein sequence: CASSESTSGNTIYF.

The CDR3, as DNA: TGCAGTGCTAGAGATTTGGTGCAACCACCGAACACTGAAGCTTTCTTT. Its protein is CSARDLVQPPNTEAFF. The chain uses TRBV20-1 and TRBJ1-1; D uncertain. V shed 0 bases and J shed 1 base, with 15 bases lying between them. This CDR3 is built from 16 residues. CDR1 is DFQATT and CDR2 is SNEGSKA in the germline V gene (reference sequence).

This clonotype was picked up a small number of times. This chain links TRBV7-8 with TRBJ2-5; 7 bases map to TRBD2. In germline, CDR1 is SGHVS, CDR2 FQNEAQ. V lost 5 bases to trimming and J lost 5 bases; unmatched junction nucleotides: 14. The CDR3 sequence is 16 residues long. The CDR3 sequence: CASSHGGAGASETQYF. CDR3 DNA sequence: TGTGCCAGCAGCCATGGAGGGGCGGGAGCCTCGGAGACCCAGTACTTC.

The chain employs TRBV5-1 and TRBJ1-1; 8 bases are shared with TRBD1. The CDR3 runs 16 residues. V was pared by 3 bases and J by 4 bases, with 11 bases of the junction left unmatched. Germline V gene sequence: CDR1 SGHRS, CDR2 YFSETQ. CDR3 DNA sequence: TGCGCCAGCAGCTCATCTACAGGGGGACGTGGCACTGAAGCTTTCTTT. Its translation is CASSSSTGGRGTEAFF.

This clonotype was counted a few times. The chain joins TRBV7-6 to TRBJ2-3; D possibly uses TRBD1 or TRBD2 (5 bases each). Germline CDR1 SGHVS, CDR2 FNYEAQ. The CDR3 covers 15 residues. The V end was cut by 5 bases, the J end by 0 bases, with 12 bases between. The DNA of the CDR3 is TGTGCCAGCAGCACTATTGGGGGTAGCACAGATACGCAGTATTTT. Translated: CASSTIGGSTDTQYF.